Following are 23 T cell receptor beta chains from one sample sequenced in a study of T-cell reconstitution after alpha-beta-depleted transplantation in children. Unique molecular identifiers were incorporated when the TCRbeta library was constructed. Using its own MiXCR run on the PCR reads, TCRdb lists one record per CDR3 protein. The sample lists roughly 590,000 distinct CDR3 sequences, around 17% occurring once. This specimen consisted of PBMCs from the stem cell graft donor, obtained from the stem cell graft. These receptor sequences come from a human donor who donated a stem cell graft to a child with acute myeloid leukemia.

The table lists this clonotype with a few counts. V gene TRBV12-3 or TRBV12-4 combines with J gene TRBJ1-2; D perhaps matches TRBD1 (6 bases). The germline V and J ends were trimmed by 2 bases and 2 bases, with 12 bases remaining between them. There are 15 residues in the CDR3. CDR3 DNA sequence: TGTGCCAGCAGTTTAATCCCGAGGGGGAACTATGGCTACACCTTC. This sequence encodes CASSLIPRGNYGYTF.

This clonotype has only a few counts. As DNA, the CDR3 is TGTGCCAGCAGTTACATAGGGGGTAGCAATCAGCCCCAGCATTTT. It specifies CASSYIGGSNQPQHF. The rearrangement joins TRBV6-5 to TRBJ1-5; a possible D gene is TRBD1 (6 bases). V was pared by 2 bases and J by 0 bases, with 8 bases between. Germline CDR1 MNHEY, CDR2 SVGAGI. The CDR3 contains 15 residues.

The CDR3: CASGTGILTGANVLTF. The CDR3 DNA reads TGTGCCAGCGGTACAGGGATTTTAACTGGGGCCAACGTCCTGACTTTC. The chain combines TRBV28 with TRBJ2-6, with a possible D match to TRBD1 (6 bases). The CDR3 contains 16 residues. V lost 8 bases and J 2 bases, leaving 16 bases between the germline ends. Germline assignment: CDR1 MDHEN and CDR2 SYDVKM.

This clonotype occurred a few times. V usage is TRBV7-2 and J usage is TRBJ2-2; D gene unclear. The germline CDR1 and CDR2 sequences are SGHTA and FQGNSA. The CDR3 loop spans 13 amino acids. The V end was cut by 5 bases, the J end by 7 bases, with 11 bases between. CDR3 sequence: CASSPRAGGELFF. The DNA for the CDR3 is TGTGCCAGCAGCCCCCGAGCAGGCGGGGAGCTGTTTTTT.

The chain combines TRBV7-8 with TRBJ1-2; no clear D gene. This CDR3 is built from 16 residues. Germline loops: CDR1 SGHVS, CDR2 FQNEAQ. V was pared by 1 base and J by 4 bases, with 16 bases between. CDR3 loop: CASSLGLRASPYGYTF. CDR3 nucleotide sequence: TGTGCCAGCAGCTTAGGCCTCCGAGCCTCACCCTATGGCTACACCTTC. Full variable domain (rest looked up from reference TRBV7-8 and TRBJ1-2): GAGVSQSPRYKVAKRGQDVALRCDPISGHVSLFWYQQALGQGPEFLTYFQNEAQLDKSGLPSDRFFAERPEGSVSTLKIQRTQQEDSAVYLCASSLGLRASPYGYTFGSGTRLTVV.

Many counts were recorded for this clonotype. J is TRBJ2-7 and V is TRBV6-1; D possibly corresponds to TRBD1 (6 bases). This CDR3 comprises 14 residues. The germline V gene has CDR1 MNHNS and CDR2 SASEGT. The ends were cut back, 6 bases at V and 2 bases at J, with 14 bases in the middle. The CDR3 region has the DNA TGTGCCAGCAGCCAAGGGGGACAAACCTACGAGCAGTACTTC. Encoded protein: CASSQGGQTYEQYF.

Ten or more counts support this clonotype. The J gene is TRBJ1-6, the V gene TRBV20-1, with a weak D call TRBD1 (5 bases). With 3 bases removed from V and 0 bases from J, the gap between germline ends came to 12 bases. The CDR3 consists of 16 residues. Germline V gene data show CDR1 as DFQATT and CDR2 as SNEGSKA (reference sequence). This chain's CDR3 is CSASSGGISYNSPLHF. The CDR3 DNA reads as TGCAGTGCTAGTAGCGGGGGGATCTCCTATAATTCACCCCTCCACTTT.

The sample holds many counts of this clonotype. CDR3 bases: TGTGCCAGCTCGTCAGGGAACGAGCAGTACTTC. Translating it yields CASSSGNEQYF. The rearrangement links TRBV6-5 to TRBJ2-7, with D perhaps TRBD1 (5 bases). Trimming stripped 8 bases from V and 5 bases from J, with 10 bases between. Germline V lookup: CDR1 MNHEY, CDR2 SVGAGI. The CDR3 covers 11 residues.

V gene TRBV4-3 combines with J gene TRBJ2-1; TRBD1 might be the D (5 bases). CDR1 and CDR2 from the germline V gene are LGHNA and YSLEER. V was cut by 1 base and J by 5 bases, with 21 bases left in between. CDR3 length: 18 amino acids. The CDR3: CASSQVAGSVGFNNEQFF. The CDR3 DNA follows: TGCGCCAGCAGCCAAGTAGCAGGGTCGGTGGGGTTTAACAATGAGCAGTTCTTC.

This clonotype was picked up many times. The V and J genes are TRBV20-1 and TRBJ2-1; 8 bases align to TRBD2. The ends lost 1 base at V and 6 bases at J; junction bases unmatched: 8. The V gene's germline CDR1 is DFQATT and CDR2 SNEGSKA (reference sequence). This CDR3 contains 15 residues. CDR3 region: CSARGSGGGLNEQFF. The CDR3 DNA reads as TGCAGTGCTAGAGGTAGTGGCGGGGGGCTCAATGAGCAGTTCTTC.

This clonotype was detected ten times or more. The V and J genes are TRBV15 and TRBJ1-6, with D possibly TRBD1 on 5 matching bases. This CDR3 comprises 14 residues. Germline CDR1 is LNHNV and CDR2 is YYDKDF (reference sequence). Trimming shortened V by 11 bases and J by 8 bases, and 19 bases separated the two germline ends. The CDR3 DNA reads as TGTGCCGTCGCAGGGAATCGAAGGGATTCACCCCTCCACTTT. Protein sequence: CAVAGNRRDSPLHF.

The table lists this clonotype with a few counts. V and J are TRBV20-1 and TRBJ1-2; 7 nucleotides match TRBD1. CDR1 and CDR2 (germline): DFQATT, SNEGSKA (reference sequence). This CDR3 is built from 14 residues. V trimming: 3 bases; J trimming: 8 bases; junction bases outside the gene matches: 12. In DNA form, the CDR3 reads TGCAGTGCTAGGACAGACAGGGAGGTTGGGGGCTACACCTTC. This codes for CSARTDREVGGYTF.

The rearrangement joins TRBV5-6 to TRBJ2-3; 9 nucleotides line up with TRBD1. Germline CDR1 reads SGHDT; CDR2 reads YYEEEE. The V gene end was trimmed by 4 bases and the J gene end by 3 bases; junction bases not matched to a gene: 9. This CDR3 has 16 residues. In DNA form, the CDR3 reads TGTGCCAGCAGCACCGACAGGGGGGTTGTGACAGATACGCAGTATTTT. It encodes CASSTDRGVVTDTQYF. Based on the CDR3 plus reference TRBV5-6 and TRBJ2-3, the full variable domain is DAGVTQSPTHLIKTRGQQVTLRCSPKSGHDTVSWYQQALGQGPQFIFQYYEEEERQRGNFPDRFSGHQFPNYSSELNVNALLLGDSALYLCASSTDRGVVTDTQYFGPGTRLTVL.

The chain recombines TRBV4-2 with TRBJ1-5; D gene unclear. CDR1 is LGHNA and CDR2 is YNFKEQ in the germline V gene. The CDR3 loop spans 15 amino acids. Trimming pared 0 bases from V and 2 bases from J, leaving 8 bases between. DNA for the CDR3: TGTGCCAGCAGCCAAGAAGGACTAGGCAATCAGCCCCAGCATTTT. This codes for CASSQEGLGNQPQHF.

This clonotype was seen ten or more times. The chain links TRBV7-2 to TRBJ2-7, with 9 bases lining up with TRBD1. The CDR3 spans 15 residues. V lost 8 bases to trimming and J lost 1 base; unmatched junction nucleotides: 9. Germline CDR1 is SGHTA and CDR2 is FQGNSA. CDR3 amino acids: CASSSHGTGSYEQYF. Here the CDR3 DNA reads TGTGCCAGCTCTTCGCACGGGACAGGGTCCTACGAGCAGTACTTC.

V gene TRBV12-3 or TRBV12-4 combines with J gene TRBJ2-3; 8 bases fit TRBD2. V lost 7 bases, J lost 2 bases, and 11 bases stayed unmatched. The CDR3 has 16 residues. The CDR3 nucleotides are TGTGCCAGCATCCTTGGGCTAGCGGGCCCCACAGATACGCAGTATTTT. Translation gives CASILGLAGPTDTQYF.

There are many counts of this clonotype. V gene TRBV6-5 combines with J gene TRBJ2-5; TRBD2 matches at 13 bases. CDR1 and CDR2 from the germline V gene are MNHEY and SVGAGI. The J segment lost 5 bases and the V segment lost 4 bases, leaving 4 bases of the junction unmatched. The CDR3 is made up of 15 amino acids. CDR3 nucleotide sequence: TGTGCCAGCAGTTCTACGACTAGCGGGGGGGAGACCCAGTACTTC. It encodes CASSSTTSGGETQYF.

This clonotype was seen repeatedly, ten times or more. The chain employs TRBV20-1 and TRBJ1-4; no reliable D call. CDR3 size: 14 residues. Trimming cost V 5 bases and J 8 bases, with 18 bases left between them. Germline-derived CDR1 and CDR2 are DFQATT and SNEGSKA (reference sequence). CDR3 protein: CSADHPDEGEKLFF. The CDR3 bases are TGCAGTGCTGATCACCCTGATGAAGGCGAAAAACTGTTTTTT.

This chain connects TRBV5-1 to TRBJ1-1, with D perhaps matching TRBD1 (6 bases). The CDR3 has 12 amino acids. Trimming removed 7 bases from V and 3 bases from J, with 10 bases in between. Germline assignment: CDR1 SGHRS and CDR2 YFSETQ. CDR3 loop: CASARGDTEAFF. The CDR3, as DNA: TGCGCCAGCGCCAGGGGAGACACTGAAGCTTTCTTT. The full variable domain, rest sourced from reference TRBV5-1 and TRBJ1-1, is KAGVTQTPRYLIKTRGQQVTLSCSPISGHRSVSWYQQTPGQGLQFLFEYFSETQRNKGNFPGRFSGRQFSNSRSEMNVSTLELGDSALYLCASARGDTEAFFGQGTRLTVV.

This clonotype was counted a few times. The rearrangement joins TRBV5-1 to TRBJ2-2, with a weak D call TRBD1 (6 bases). The V end lost 5 bases, the J end lost 4 bases, and 12 bases lay between the germline ends. CDR1 and CDR2 from the germline V gene are SGHRS and YFSETQ. There are 14 residues in the CDR3. For the CDR3, the DNA is TGCGCCAGCAGGACAGGTCTTAGCACCGGGGAGCTGTTTTTT. Translation: CASRTGLSTGELFF.

The chain carries TRBV7-2 and TRBJ2-7; D possibly corresponds to TRBD1 (6 bases). CDR3 length equals 15 residues. V was trimmed by 2 bases and J by 5 bases, leaving 16 bases between them. Germline CDR1 is SGHTA and CDR2 is FQGNSA. The DNA of the CDR3 is TGTGCCAGCAGCTTAAATGTAGGGGGTTGGGACGAGCAGTACGTC. This encodes CASSLNVGGWDEQYV.

In this sample, this clonotype turned up a few times. The V gene is TRBV20-1, the J gene TRBJ2-3, with TRBD2 as a possible D gene (6 bases). The CDR3 spans 14 residues. Looked up from germline, CDR1 is DFQATT and CDR2 is SNEGSKA (reference sequence). V lost 6 bases, J lost 1 base, and 14 bases lay in between. The DNA of the CDR3 is TGCAGTGCCCCCCCGGGGGTGGGCACAGATACGCAGTATTTT. Translating it yields CSAPPGVGTDTQYF.

The sample holds one count of this clonotype. The V gene is TRBV2, the J gene TRBJ1-2; the D gene is possibly TRBD1 (5 bases). The CDR3 consists of 12 residues. V was clipped by 7 bases and J by 4 bases, with 10 bases between them. Germline assignment: CDR1 SNHLY and CDR2 FYNNEI. The CDR3 DNA reads as TGTGCCAGCACACAGGCATCCTATGGCTACACCTTC. This sequence encodes CASTQASYGYTF.